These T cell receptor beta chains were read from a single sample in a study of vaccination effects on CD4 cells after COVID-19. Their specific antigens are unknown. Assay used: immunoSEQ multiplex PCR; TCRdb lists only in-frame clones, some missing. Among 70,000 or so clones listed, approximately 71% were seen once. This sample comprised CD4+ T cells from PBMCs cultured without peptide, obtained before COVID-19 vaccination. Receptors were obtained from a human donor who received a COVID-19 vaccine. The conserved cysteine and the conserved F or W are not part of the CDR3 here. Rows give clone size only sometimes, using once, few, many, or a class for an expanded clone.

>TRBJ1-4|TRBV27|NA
ASSSLGQGWEKLF
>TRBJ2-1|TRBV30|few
AWSGGYNEQF
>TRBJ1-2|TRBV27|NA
ASSSAGGRVGYGYT
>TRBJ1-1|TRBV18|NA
ASSPDGAGGLNTEAF
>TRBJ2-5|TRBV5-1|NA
ASSFMLNQETQY
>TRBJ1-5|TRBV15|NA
ATSRDPEGGRNQPQH
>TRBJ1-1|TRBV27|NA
ASSFVGGTEAF
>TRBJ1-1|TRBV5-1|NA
ASSPTPLNTEAF
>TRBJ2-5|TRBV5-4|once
ASRSRDRVQETQY
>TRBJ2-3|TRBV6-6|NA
ASSYPRRGGDTQY
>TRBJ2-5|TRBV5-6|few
ASSLFGGARETQY
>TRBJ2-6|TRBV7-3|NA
ASGVQGSGANVLT
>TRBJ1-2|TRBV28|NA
ASAGQTYGYT
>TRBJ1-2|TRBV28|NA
ASSSPGLGYGYT
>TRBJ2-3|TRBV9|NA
ASSPSGATDTQY
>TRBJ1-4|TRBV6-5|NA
ASSSGPTNEKLF
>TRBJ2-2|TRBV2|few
ASRGTGELF
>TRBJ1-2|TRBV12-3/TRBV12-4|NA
ASSRIPQSGYT
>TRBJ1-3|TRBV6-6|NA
ASSPGQLSGNTIY
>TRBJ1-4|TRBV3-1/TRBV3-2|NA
ASSQTILGKLF